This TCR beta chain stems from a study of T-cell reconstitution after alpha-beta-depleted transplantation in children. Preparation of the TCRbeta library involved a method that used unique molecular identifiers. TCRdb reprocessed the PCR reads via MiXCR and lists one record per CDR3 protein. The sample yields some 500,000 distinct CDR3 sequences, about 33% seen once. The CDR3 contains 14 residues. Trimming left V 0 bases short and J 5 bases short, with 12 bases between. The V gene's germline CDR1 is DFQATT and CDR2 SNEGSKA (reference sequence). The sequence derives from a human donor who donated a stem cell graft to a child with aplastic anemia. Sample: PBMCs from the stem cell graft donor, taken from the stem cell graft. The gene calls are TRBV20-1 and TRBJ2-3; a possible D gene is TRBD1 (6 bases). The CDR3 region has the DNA TGCAGTGCTAGAGAAACAGGGCCACGAGATACGCAGTATTTT. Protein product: CSARETGPRDTQYF.